A selection of T cell receptor beta chains follows, all from one sample in a study of blood T cell repertoires in COVID-19. Profiling relied on immunoSEQ multiplex PCR, and the TCRdb table lists in-frame clones only, not all of them. The sample contains 300,000 to 350,000 clones, about four fifths of which appear only once. The specimen sequenced was peripheral blood. The source of these receptors is a man aged 25 to 40 with active or convalescent COVID-19. The CDR3 runs from the conserved cysteine through the conserved F or W. A D gene is named only where the DNA matches it firmly. Expanded clones are given a class, and other clones once, few, many or no size at all.

size	J	V	D	CDR3	DNA
NA	TRBJ1-2	TRBV27	NA	CASRETGPNYGYTF	TGTGCCAGCAGAGAAACAGGTCCCAACTATGGCTACACCTTC
NA	TRBJ2-1	TRBV28	NA	CASTGDTSYNEQFF	TGTGCCAGCACCGGGGATACCTCCTACAATGAGCAGTTCTTC
many	TRBJ1-2	TRBV19	NA	CASSSRGLVNGYTF	TGTGCCAGTAGTAGTCGGGGTCTCGTCAATGGCTACACCTTC
NA	TRBJ2-7	TRBV6-5	TRBD2	CATGLAGVRSYEQYF	TGTGCCACCGGACTAGCGGGAGTGAGATCTTACGAGCAGTACTTC
NA	TRBJ2-7	TRBV28	TRBD2	CASSFGREATYEQYF	TGTGCCAGCAGTTTCGGTCGGGAGGCCACCTACGAGCAGTACTTC
NA	TRBJ2-7	TRBV27	NA	CASSLRGEQYF	TGTGCCAGCAGTCTTAGAGGGGAGCAGTACTTC
NA	TRBJ1-1	TRBV12-3/TRBV12-4	TRBD1	CASRTGAGRAFF	TGTGCCAGCAGAACAGGGGCGGGCCGAGCTTTCTTT
NA	TRBJ1-4	TRBV21-1	NA	CASSKGRQDLEKLFF	TGTGCCAGCAGCAAAGGACGACAGGACCTTGAAAAACTGTTTTTT
NA	TRBJ2-3	TRBV5-1	NA	CASSLGGTSTDTQYF	TGCGCCAGCAGCTTAGGGGGTACTAGCACAGATACGCAGTATTTT
NA	TRBJ1-2	TRBV11-2	NA	CASSEPGLHGYTF	TGTGCCAGCAGCGAGCCAGGGTTACATGGCTACACCTTC
NA	TRBJ1-3	TRBV9	TRBD1	CASSVTLQGGQSSGNTIYF	TGTGCCAGCAGCGTCACACTGCAAGGGGGACAGAGCTCTGGAAACACCATATATTTT
NA	TRBJ1-5	TRBV6-1	NA	CASSEIGNQPQHF	TGTGCCAGCAGTGAAATCGGCAATCAGCCCCAGCATTTT
NA	TRBJ2-7	TRBV21-1	NA	CASSIGQGSYEQYF	TGTGCCAGCAGCATCGGACAGGGCTCCTACGAGCAGTACTTC
NA	TRBJ1-4	TRBV18	NA	CASSAEGGREKLFF	TGTGCCAGCTCCGCAGAAGGGGGTCGTGAAAAACTGTTTTTT
NA	TRBJ1-5	TRBV18	NA	CASSPSRHSNQPQHF	TGTGCCAGCTCACCAAGCAGGCATAGCAATCAGCCCCAGCATTTT
NA	TRBJ2-1	TRBV5-4	TRBD1	CASSFRTGAVF	TGTGCCAGCAGCTTCCGGACAGGGGCGGTCTTC
NA	TRBJ2-6	TRBV28	NA	CASSQGTGANVLTF	TGTGCCAGCAGCCAGGGAACTGGGGCCAACGTCCTGACTTTC
NA	TRBJ2-3	TRBV4-2	TRBD2	CASSQDPSGGIDTQYF	TGTGCCAGCAGCCAAGATCCTAGCGGGGGGATTGATACGCAGTATTTT
NA	TRBJ1-6	TRBV7-9	TRBD1	CASSLWTGSSYNSPLHF	TGTGCCAGCAGCCTCTGGACAGGAAGCTCCTATAATTCACCCCTCCACTTT
NA	TRBJ2-7	TRBV5-4	NA	CASSLGRGQAYEQYF	TGTGCCAGCAGTTTGGGGAGGGGACAGGCATACGAGCAGTACTTC
once	TRBJ1-3	TRBV2	NA	CASSAGAARSDTIYF	TGTGCCAGCAGTGCTGGGGCAGCTCGCTCTGACACCATATATTTT
NA	TRBJ1-5	TRBV7-9	NA	CAITPPGGNQPQHF	TGTGCCATCACCCCCCCAGGGGGCAATCAGCCCCAGCATTTT
NA	TRBJ2-7	TRBV5-6	NA	CASSFGRPDGTYEQYF	TGTGCCAGCAGCTTTGGACGGCCAGACGGGACCTACGAGCAGTACTTC
NA	TRBJ2-3	TRBV9	TRBD2	CASSVEGSAGGSNTQYF	TGTGCCAGCAGCGTAGAAGGTTCAGCGGGAGGGAGTAATACGCAGTATTTT
NA	TRBJ1-4	TRBV6-5	NA	CASSLTGNEKLFF	TGTGCCAGCAGTTTAACAGGGAATGAAAAACTGTTTTTT
NA	TRBJ2-5	TRBV11-2	NA	CASSRLTGQETQYF	TGTGCCAGCAGCCGCCTCACAGGCCAAGAGACCCAGTACTTC
NA	TRBJ2-5	TRBV9	TRBD1	CASSRGGLSITETQYF	TGTGCCAGCAGCCGAGGGGGCCTCTCAATAACGGAGACCCAGTACTTC
NA	TRBJ1-1	TRBV9	TRBD1	CASSLSGGMAEAFF	TGTGCCAGCAGTCTTTCAGGGGGGATGGCTGAAGCTTTCTTT
NA	TRBJ2-1	TRBV30	NA	CAFGRGGNNEQFF	TGTGCCTTCGGAAGAGGGGGTAACAATGAGCAGTTCTTC
NA	TRBJ2-1	TRBV19	TRBD1	CASSTGTGRGNEQFF	TGTGCCAGTAGTACCGGGACAGGTCGCGGGAATGAGCAGTTCTTC
NA	TRBJ2-1	TRBV21-1	NA	CASSKEGRQGAGNEQFF	TGTGCCAGCAGCAAAGAGGGGCGACAGGGGGCGGGCAATGAGCAGTTCTTC
NA	TRBJ2-7	TRBV27	TRBD2	CASSPSGRFYEQYF	TGTGCCAGCAGTCCGAGCGGGAGGTTCTACGAGCAGTACTTC
NA	TRBJ2-2	TRBV5-1	TRBD2	CASSSLAGGHTGELFF	TGCGCCAGCAGCTCTCTGGCGGGGGGCCACACCGGGGAGCTGTTTTTT
NA	TRBJ2-3	TRBV6-5	NA	CASSYHRDTDTQYF	TGTGCCAGCAGTTATCACAGAGACACAGATACGCAGTATTTT
NA	TRBJ2-2	TRBV7-9	TRBD2	CASSWTSAAGELFF	TGTGCCAGCAGTTGGACTAGCGCCGCCGGGGAGCTGTTTTTT
NA	TRBJ2-7	TRBV19	NA	CASSRSLGSYEQYF	TGTGCCAGTAGTCGGAGTTTGGGGAGCTACGAGCAGTACTTC
NA	TRBJ1-2	TRBV9	NA	CASSVGWENYGYTF	TGTGCCAGCAGCGTGGGCTGGGAGAACTATGGCTACACCTTC
NA	TRBJ1-6	TRBV5-1	NA	CASSFRAGVNSPLHF	TGCGCCAGCAGCTTCCGGGCAGGGGTGAATTCACCCCTCCACTTT
NA	TRBJ1-3	TRBV5-8	TRBD1	CASSLGTGVVNTIYF	TGTGCCAGCAGCTTGGGTACAGGGGTAGTGAACACCATATATTTT
NA	TRBJ1-1	TRBV28	NA	CASSLGAGFQEEAFF	TGTGCCAGCAGTTTAGGGGCGGGATTCCAAGAAGAAGCTTTCTTT
NA	TRBJ1-2	TRBV5-1	TRBD1	CASSLETGAYGYTF	TGCGCCAGCAGCTTGGAGACAGGGGCGTATGGCTACACCTTC
few	TRBJ1-5	TRBV12-3/TRBV12-4	TRBD1	CASSQGAQPQHF	TGTGCCAGCAGCCAGGGGGCCCAGCCCCAGCATTTT
NA	TRBJ1-2	TRBV6-2/TRBV6-3	TRBD1	CASSLLWTGPGYTF	TGTGCCAGCAGTCTACTTTGGACAGGACCTGGCTACACCTTC
NA	TRBJ1-2	TRBV7-2	NA	CASSPGVANYGYTF	TGTGCCAGCAGCCCAGGGGTTGCTAACTATGGCTACACCTTC
NA	TRBJ1-1	TRBV11-2	NA	CASSSSSSNTEAFF	TGTGCCAGCAGCTCGAGTTCCTCGAACACTGAAGCTTTCTTT
NA	TRBJ1-1	TRBV7-6	NA	CASSLSTVNTEAFF	TGTGCCAGCAGCTTATCGACAGTGAACACTGAAGCTTTCTTT
NA	TRBJ2-3	TRBV5-1	TRBD2	CASSNKAGSEYTQYF	TGCGCCAGCAGCAACAAAGCGGGGTCGGAGTATACGCAGTATTTT
NA	TRBJ1-3	TRBV4-1	TRBD1	CASSQAPGRAGGRGSGNTIYF	TGCGCCAGCAGCCAAGCCCCTGGGCGGGCAGGGGGCCGCGGCTCTGGAAACACCATATATTTT
NA	TRBJ2-3	TRBV5-4	TRBD2	CASSSTSGGHRGQYF	TGTGCCAGCAGCTCCACTAGCGGGGGCCACCGGGGGCAGTATTTT
once	TRBJ1-6	TRBV5-4	NA	CASSRGEYNSPLHF	TGTGCCAGCAGCCGGGGAGAGTATAATTCACCCCTCCACTTT
NA	TRBJ2-7	TRBV6-5	NA	CASSYLGLTEQYF	TGTGCCAGCAGTTACCTGGGCCTGACCGAGCAGTACTTC